This passage covers 26 T cell receptor beta chains from one sample sequenced in a study of PD-L1 blockade in urothelial cancer. Method: immunoSEQ multiplex PCR; TCRdb's copy keeps in-frame clones and lacks some. The repertoire has roughly 45,000 clones, about 85% of them found once; the top ten carry around 8%. The source was PBMCs, collected around atezolizumab (anti-PD-L1) treatment. The source is a man in his sixties with urothelial cancer.

The chain joins TRBV5-8 to TRBJ1-3; the D gene is possibly TRBD1 (6 bases). V was clipped by 4 bases and J by 4 bases, with 12 bases between them. CDR1 and CDR2 (germline): SGHTS, YDEGEE. The CDR3 has 14 residues. The CDR3 nucleotides read TGTGCCAGCAGCCCTGGACAGCCGGGAAACACCATATATTTT. Translation: CASSPGQPGNTIYF.

This chain links TRBV28 with TRBJ2-7; 8 bases agree with TRBD1. The junction had 6 bases not matched to a gene; V was cut back by 5 bases and J by 3 bases. Looked up from germline, CDR1 is MDHEN and CDR2 is SYDVKM. The CDR3 is 14 amino acids. CDR3 sequence reads: CASSIGQGFYEQYF. CDR3 nucleotides: TGTGCCAGCAGTATAGGACAGGGTTTCTACGAGCAGTACTTC.

In this sample, this clone turned up a few times. The V and J genes are TRBV4-2 and TRBJ2-3; 8 nucleotides align to TRBD2. The CDR3 consists of 15 residues. CDR1 and CDR2 (germline): LGHNA, YNFKEQ. The ends lost 0 bases at V and 6 bases at J; junction bases unmatched: 5. The CDR3 DNA sequence: TGTGCCAGCAGCCAAGAAGAGCGGGGGCTTGATACGCAGTATTTT. Translating gives CASSQEERGLDTQYF.

This clone is a singleton in its sample. Mismatch with germline at one junction end may stem from a read error. DNA for the CDR3: TGTGCTAGCAGCCCCGACAGGAACACCGGGGAGCTGTTTTTT. Its translation is CASSPDRNTGELFF. The V gene is TRBV7-7, the J gene TRBJ2-2; tentative D call: TRBD1 (5 bases). Per germline, CDR1 SSHAT and CDR2 FNYEAQ (reference sequence). This CDR3 has 14 residues.

The table lists this clone with a few counts. This chain joins TRBV6-5 and TRBJ2-7; 8 nucleotides match TRBD1. Germline V CDR1 and CDR2: MNHEY, SVGAGI. This CDR3 spans 13 amino acids. The V and J ends lost 5 bases and 4 bases, in that order; junction bases with no gene match: 4. CDR3 residues: CASSNRGFYEQYF. DNA for the CDR3: TGTGCCAGCAGTAACAGGGGGTTTTACGAGCAGTACTTC.

The rearrangement uses TRBV7-9 and TRBJ2-5; 8 nucleotides line up with TRBD1. Germline trimming cut 6 bases from V and 0 bases from J; bases unmatched to any gene: 9. Germline values: CDR1 SEHNR, CDR2 FQNEAQ (reference sequence). The CDR3 loop spans 16 amino acids. The CDR3 reads CASSSWDRWDQETQYF. The CDR3 nucleotides are TGTGCCAGCAGTTCTTGGGACAGGTGGGACCAAGAGACCCAGTACTTC.

The V gene is TRBV5-1, the J gene TRBJ2-7; D possibly corresponds to TRBD1 (5 bases). The CDR3 extends over 15 amino acids. V lost 4 bases to trimming and J lost 0 bases, with 14 bases between them. The germline CDR1 and CDR2 sequences are SGHRS and YFSETQ. CDR3 loop: CASSGETVSSYEQYF. CDR3 in DNA: TGCGCCAGCAGCGGAGAGACAGTAAGCTCCTACGAGCAGTACTTC. The complete variable domain, with remaining parts taken from reference TRBV5-1 and TRBJ2-7, reads KAGVTQTPRYLIKTRGQQVTLSCSPISGHRSVSWYQQTPGQGLQFLFEYFSETQRNKGNFPGRFSGRQFSNSRSEMNVSTLELGDSALYLCASSGETVSSYEQYFGPGTRLTVT.

The chain links TRBV5-1 to TRBJ2-3; D unresolved. Germline V gives CDR1 SGHRS, CDR2 YFSETQ. The V end was cut by 0 bases, the J end by 2 bases, with 4 bases between. The CDR3 is made up of 13 amino acids. In nucleotides, the CDR3 is TGCGCCAGCAGCTTGGATTACACAGATACGCAGTATTTT. As protein: CASSLDYTDTQYF.

The V gene is TRBV7-6, the J gene TRBJ1-5; tentative D call: TRBD1 (6 bases). CDR1 SGHVS and CDR2 FNYEAQ come from the germline V gene. Trimming cost V 5 bases and J 4 bases, with 9 bases left between them. The CDR3 contains 13 residues. CDR3 in amino acids: CASSQDRNQPQHF. The CDR3 DNA reads TGTGCCAGCAGCCAAGACAGGAATCAGCCCCAGCATTTT. Filled out from reference TRBV7-6 and TRBJ1-5, the complete variable domain reads GAGVSQSPRYKVTKRGQDVALRCDPISGHVSLYWYRQALGQGPEFLTYFNYEAQQDKSGLPNDRFSAERPEGSISTLTIQRTEQRDSAMYRCASSQDRNQPQHFGDGTRLSIL.

The rearrangement joins TRBV29-1 to TRBJ2-3; 8 bases are a match to TRBD2. V lost 3 bases, J lost 2 bases, and 4 bases stayed unmatched. There are 14 residues in the CDR3. Germline CDR1 is SQVTM and CDR2 is ANQGSEA. The CDR3: CSVDDSGVTDTQYF. The CDR3 bases are TGCAGCGTTGATGATAGCGGGGTCACAGATACGCAGTATTTT.

The gene calls are TRBV14 and TRBJ2-5; TRBD1 matches 8 bases. Germline V gives CDR1 SGHDN, CDR2 FVKESK. With V trimmed by 4 bases and J by 5 bases, 6 bases remained unmatched. This CDR3 contains 14 residues. CDR3 region: CASSLHRGVETQYF. DNA for the CDR3: TGTGCCAGCAGCCTACACAGGGGGGTTGAGACCCAGTACTTC.

The chain employs TRBV19 and TRBJ1-1; maybe TRBD1 (6 bases). Per germline, CDR1 LNHDA and CDR2 SQIVND (reference sequence). With 4 bases removed from V and 3 bases from J, the gap between germline ends came to 21 bases. This CDR3 region has 17 residues. The DNA for the CDR3 is TGTGCCAGTAGTAACTTCCGGGACAACTATATGGACACTGAAGCTTTCTTT. It yields the protein CASSNFRDNYMDTEAFF.

In nucleotides, the CDR3 is TGTGCCAGCAGACCAGAGCTCGGACAGGGCCGCGCAAGGGACACTGAAGCTTTCTTT. Protein sequence: CASRPELGQGRARDTEAFF. The rearrangement joins TRBV11-1 to TRBJ1-1, with TRBD1 identical over 8 bases. This CDR3 region has 19 residues. Per the germline V gene, CDR1 is SGHAT and CDR2 is FQDESV (reference sequence). V shed 6 bases and J 3 bases; nucleotides not matched to a gene: 21.

The chain links TRBV5-1 to TRBJ2-1; weak D call: TRBD2 (5 bases). The CDR3 extends over 14 amino acids. CDR1 is SGHRS, CDR2 YFSETQ, per germline. Trimming left V 0 bases short and J 6 bases short, with 10 bases between. The CDR3 is CASSLELDTNEQFF. The CDR3 nucleotides read TGCGCCAGCAGCTTGGAACTAGACACCAATGAGCAGTTCTTC.

The chain couples TRBV9 to TRBJ2-1; 10 bases line up with TRBD1. Unmatched junction bases numbered 6, after V lost 0 bases and J lost 12 bases. Germline V gives CDR1 SGDLS, CDR2 YYNGEE. There are 14 residues in the CDR3. The CDR3 protein is CASSVATGGAGQFF. The CDR3 coding sequence is TGTGCCAGCAGCGTAGCGACAGGGGGCGCTGGGCAGTTCTTC.

This clone was seen a few times. The V and J genes are TRBV27 and TRBJ2-7; 7 bases map to TRBD1. The CDR3 sequence is 15 residues long. CDR1 and CDR2 from the germline V gene are MNHEY and SMNVEV (reference sequence). V shed 6 bases, J shed 1 base, and the junction held 9 bases outside the gene matches. The CDR3 protein is CASSPGQFNSYEQYF. The CDR3 nucleotides are TGTGCCAGCAGCCCGGGACAGTTTAATTCCTACGAGCAGTACTTC.

The chain joins TRBV11-2 to TRBJ1-2; D uncertain. Germline-derived CDR1 and CDR2 are SGHAT and FQNNGV. This CDR3 has 14 residues. V was shortened by 0 bases and J by 4 bases, with 9 bases between the two germline ends. The DNA of the CDR3 is TGTGCCAGCAGCTTAGAGGTGTCTAGCTATGGCTACACCTTC. It encodes CASSLEVSSYGYTF. Using reference TRBV11-2 and TRBJ1-2 for the parts outside the CDR3, the full variable domain is EAGVAQSPRYKIIEKRQSVAFWCNPISGHATLYWYQQILGQGPKLLIQFQNNGVVDDSQLPKDRFSAERLKGVDSTLKIQPAKLEDSAVYLCASSLEVSSYGYTFGSGTRLTVV.

V gene TRBV28 combines with J gene TRBJ1-1; unclear D gene. The V end was cut by 6 bases, the J end by 1 base, with 6 bases between. CDR3 length: 12 residues. Germline V gene data show CDR1 as MDHEN and CDR2 as SYDVKM. The CDR3 sequence: CASRTPNTEAFF. The CDR3 bases are TGTGCCAGCAGGACACCGAACACTGAAGCTTTCTTT. Drawing the rest from reference TRBV28 and TRBJ1-1, the complete variable domain is DVKVTQSSRYLVKRTGEKVFLECVQDMDHENMFWYRQDPGLGLRLIYFSYDVKMKEKGDIPEGYSVSREKKERFSLILESASTNQTSMYLCASRTPNTEAFFGQGTRLTVV.

V is TRBV9 and J is TRBJ2-3, with D possibly matching TRBD1 (6 bases). Germline V CDR1 and CDR2: SGDLS, YYNGEE. The CDR3 runs to 14 residues. V lost 4 bases, J lost 1 base, and 10 bases lay in between. CDR3 sequence: CASSRGWGTDTQYF. The CDR3, as DNA: TGTGCCAGCAGCAGGGGGTGGGGCACAGATACGCAGTATTTT.

The chain employs TRBV6-4 and TRBJ2-1; D is possibly TRBD2 (6 bases). Per the germline V gene, CDR1 is MRHNA and CDR2 is SNTAGT. V lost 2 bases, J lost 4 bases, and 9 bases lay in between. This CDR3 has 14 residues. DNA of the CDR3: TGTGCCAGCAGTGACAACGGGGGATACAATGAGCAGTTCTTC. It codes for CASSDNGGYNEQFF.

The CDR3 sequence is CASMGGASDTQYF. DNA of the CDR3: TGTGCCAGCATGGGGGGGGCATCAGATACGCAGTATTTT. The chain has TRBV9 and TRBJ2-3; possibly TRBD2 for D (7 bases). There are 13 residues in the CDR3. Per germline, CDR1 SGDLS and CDR2 YYNGEE. V was pared by 6 bases and J by 4 bases, with 12 bases between. Looking up the rest from reference TRBV9 and TRBJ2-3 gives the full variable domain: DSGVTQTPKHLITATGQRVTLRCSPRSGDLSVYWYQQSLDQGLQFLIQYYNGEERAKGNILERFSAQQFPDLHSELNLSSLELGDSALYFCASMGGASDTQYFGPGTRLTVL.

The chain recombines TRBV5-4 with TRBJ2-1; D unclear. Trimming removed 0 bases at V and 7 bases at J, with 8 bases between. This CDR3 has 13 residues. Germline CDR1 is SGHNT and CDR2 is YYREEE (reference sequence). The CDR3 spells CASSLAGRNEQFF. CDR3 coding DNA: TGTGCCAGCAGCTTGGCAGGTAGAAATGAGCAGTTCTTC.

This clone was counted a single time. The J gene is TRBJ2-5, the V gene TRBV7-2, with TRBD1 matching over 8 bases. Germline CDR1 reads SGHTA; CDR2 reads FQGNSA. The CDR3 totals 15 residues. The trim removed 7 bases at V and 1 base at J, leaving 8 bases unmatched. CDR3 in amino acids: CASIGRGLVQETQYF. The CDR3 DNA sequence: TGTGCCAGCATCGGCAGGGGGCTTGTCCAAGAGACCCAGTACTTC.

The rearrangement uses TRBV23-1 and TRBJ2-1, with 11 nucleotides matching TRBD1. TRBV23-1 belongs to the ORF category, with a function that is uncertain. This CDR3 has 21 residues. The trim removed 4 bases at V and 4 bases at J, leaving 21 bases unmatched. Written as DNA, the CDR3 is TGCGCCAGCAGTCCCGGAGGACAGGGGGCAAGCGGGGGCCCCCATTACAATGAGCAGTTCTTC. Translation gives CASSPGGQGASGGPHYNEQFF.

The chain links TRBV18 to TRBJ1-2, with D hard to call. This CDR3 is built from 15 residues. V dropped 0 bases and J dropped 3 bases, with 11 bases sitting between them. Germline values: CDR1 KGHSH, CDR2 LQKENI. The CDR3 region is CASSPPLGRDYGYTF. In DNA form, the CDR3 reads TGTGCCAGCTCACCACCCTTAGGGAGGGACTATGGCTACACCTTC.

The rearrangement links TRBV28 to TRBJ1-2; TRBD1 aligns across 7 bases. The J segment lost 8 bases and the V segment lost 5 bases, leaving 11 bases of the junction unmatched. CDR3 length: 14 amino acids. Germline-derived CDR1 and CDR2 are MDHEN and SYDVKM. This chain's CDR3 is CASSINNRGGGYTF. The CDR3 nucleotides are TGTGCCAGCAGTATCAACAACAGGGGTGGGGGCTACACCTTC.